This T cell receptor (beta chain) was recovered during a study of cytomegalovirus exposure and HLA in healthy donors. V gave up 0 bases and J gave up 2 bases; unmatched junction bases: 5. Per germline, CDR1 SQVTM and CDR2 ANQGSEA. The CDR3 has 15 amino acids. With respect to this clone: Its target is not known.

The primer mix had 60 Vbeta and 13 Jbeta primers. This table comes from immunoSEQ multiplex PCR, and its TCRdb copy is limited to in-frame clones, with some not included. The sample lists about 80,000 clones, under 90% seen once, with about 30% in the top ten. Findings of the study overall: Near-uniform donor sequencing depth was presumed by presence/absence analyses.

The chain joins TRBV29-1 to TRBJ2-5; the match to TRBD2 covers 8 bases. Sequenced: PBMCs. This TCR came from a man in his fifties or sixties in good health and CMV-seropositive. The CDR3 here is CSVEDGRGGQETQYF. In DNA form, the CDR3 reads TGCAGCGTTGAAGACGGGAGGGGAGGACAAGAGACCCAGTACTTC. Full variable domain (outside the CDR3, taken from reference TRBV29-1 and TRBJ2-5): SAVISQKPSRDICQRGTSLTIQCQVDSQVTMMFWYRQQPGQSLTLIATANQGSEATYESGFVIDKFPISRPNLTFSTLTVSNMSPEDSSIYLCSVEDGRGGQETQYFGPGTRLLVL.